This T cell receptor (beta chain) was observed in a study of shared clonotypes between healthy human individuals. Overall study: The study used three CD4 naive, three CD4 memory, two CD8 naive and one CD8 memory plate per donor. Study conclusions and caveats: Against clonotypes common to all four donors, non-shared ones had lower generation probabilities. Only blood underwent sampling, and tissue repertoires likely differ.

In regard to this clone: Its matching antigen is unknown.

In germline, CDR1 is SGHRS, CDR2 YFSETQ. The CDR3 consists of 13 residues. Trimming pared 2 bases from V and 6 bases from J, leaving 8 bases between. Clones were read by immunoSEQ multiplex PCR, and TCRdb kept only the in-frame ones, dropping some. The sample lists more than 2,000,000 clones; approximately 95% were seen once. The gene calls are TRBV5-1 and TRBJ2-2; D gene ambiguous. This clonotype originated in a man between 18 and 35 years old in good health. Some clones in this sample may be carry-over from other donors' samples. Sequenced material: naive CD4+ T cells from PBMCs. Stated subset: CD45RA+ positively selected. CDR3: CASSFRAAGELFF. The CDR3 DNA sequence: TGCGCCAGCAGCTTTCGTGCTGCCGGGGAGCTGTTTTTT. The variable domain in full, with the rest retrieved from reference TRBV5-1 and TRBJ2-2, is KAGVTQTPRYLIKTRGQQVTLSCSPISGHRSVSWYQQTPGQGLQFLFEYFSETQRNKGNFPGRFSGRQFSNSRSEMNVSTLELGDSALYLCASSFRAAGELFFGEGSRLTVL.